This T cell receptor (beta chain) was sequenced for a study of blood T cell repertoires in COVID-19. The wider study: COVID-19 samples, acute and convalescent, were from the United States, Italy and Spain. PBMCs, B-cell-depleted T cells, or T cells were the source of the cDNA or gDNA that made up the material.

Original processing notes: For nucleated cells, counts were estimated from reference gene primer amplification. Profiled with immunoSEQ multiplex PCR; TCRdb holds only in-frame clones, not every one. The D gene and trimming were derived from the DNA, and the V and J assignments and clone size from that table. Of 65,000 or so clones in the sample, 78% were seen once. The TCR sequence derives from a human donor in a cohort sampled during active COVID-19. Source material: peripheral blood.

The CDR3 reads CASSEDRGPYEKLFF. DNA of the CDR3: TGTGCCAGCAGCGAGGACAGGGGGCCTTATGAAAAACTGTTTTTT. This chain joins TRBV9 and TRBJ1-4, with 11 bases fitting TRBD1. Germline V CDR1 and CDR2: SGDLS, YYNGEE. J was trimmed by 6 bases and V by 3 bases; bases with no gene match: 4. The CDR3 runs to 15 residues.